The 2 T cell receptor beta chains below all came from one sample that was sequenced in a study of CD8 T cells in Susac syndrome. Reverse transcription of roughly 0.5 to 1 ug RNA was carried out with random hexamers. TCRdb reanalysed the immunoSEQ multiplex PCR reads using MiXCR and keeps one entry per CDR3 protein. The sample contains 150,000 to 200,000 distinct CDR3 sequences, 90% to 97% of which appear only once. The source material was CD4+ T cells from PBMCs. The receptor set was obtained from a human donor with Susac syndrome.

This clonotype was observed a few times. The chain uses TRBV5-4 and TRBJ2-1; 7 nucleotides line up with TRBD2. Germline CDR1 and CDR2: SGHNT and YYREEE (reference sequence). This CDR3 is 13 amino acids long. The junction had 2 bases not matched to a gene; V was cut back by 7 bases and J by 1 base. CDR3 nucleotide sequence: TGTGCCAGCCGGGGGGTATCCTACAATGAGCAGTTCTTC. Translated, it gives CASRGVSYNEQFF.

J is TRBJ2-1 and V is TRBV29-1, with D uncertain. Germline CDR1 and CDR2: SQVTM and ANQGSEA. V was clipped by 4 bases and J by 3 bases, with 16 bases between them. This CDR3 has 15 residues. CDR3 sequence (DNA): TGCAGCGTTGCCCCAGCTTTTGGGAACTACAATGAGCAGTTCTTC. As protein: CSVAPAFGNYNEQFF.